Shown below are 30 T cell receptor beta chains from a single sample sequenced in a study of OX40 agonist ivuxolimab in advanced cancers. The repertoire was sequenced with immunoSEQ multiplex PCR; TCRdb's copy has only in-frame clones and lacks some. Of tens of thousands of clones listed, roughly 90% were seen once; the top ten hold 5.5% to 8%. This specimen was CD4+ or CD8+ T cells sorted from blood, taken in a trial of the OX40 agonist ivuxolimab. Receptors originate from an adult with an advanced solid tumor such as melanoma, head and neck, liver or kidney cancer.

The V and J genes are TRBV6-1 and TRBJ2-3; D is uncertain. The V gene lost 7 bases and the J gene lost 2 bases, with 10 bases spanning the gap. The CDR3 has 13 residues. The germline gives CDR1 MNHNS, CDR2 SASEGT. The chain's CDR3 is CASKGSNTDTQYF. The CDR3 DNA reads TGTGCCAGCAAAGGGTCAAACACAGATACGCAGTATTTT.

This clone occurred once. The chain uses TRBV29-1 and TRBJ1-5, with 7 bases matching TRBD1. CDR3 length: 13 amino acids. Germline CDR1 SQVTM, CDR2 ANQGSEA. V lost 4 bases and J lost 6; bases outside the gene matches: 6. CDR3 loop: CSVGAGGGQPQHF. CDR3 DNA: TGCAGCGTTGGGGCAGGGGGTGGTCAGCCCCAGCATTTT.

V is TRBV30 and J is TRBJ2-7; no clear D. Germline lookup yields CDR1 GTSNPN and CDR2 SVGIG (reference sequence). V lost 0 bases, J lost 6 bases, and 9 bases lay in between. The CDR3 spans 12 residues. CDR3 sequence reads: CAWSVRVSEQYF. The CDR3 region has the DNA TGTGCCTGGAGTGTACGTGTAAGCGAGCAGTACTTC.

In nucleotides, the CDR3 is TGTGCCAGCAGGGAGCGGGCGTCAGATACGCAGTATTTT. Its translation is CASRERASDTQYF. The gene calls are TRBV27 and TRBJ2-3; D possibly corresponds to TRBD2 (6 bases). Germline lookup yields CDR1 MNHEY and CDR2 SMNVEV (reference sequence). The CDR3 consists of 13 residues. The V and J ends lost 6 bases and 4 bases respectively, with 11 bases between them.

This clone turned up a few times. The DNA for the CDR3 is TGTGCCAGCATCATCTCCGGGCAGCCCCGGGGGTACGAGCAGTACTTC. This translates into CASIISGQPRGYEQYF. The chain combines TRBV28 with TRBJ2-7; maybe TRBD2 (6 bases). The germline V gene encodes CDR1 MDHEN and CDR2 SYDVKM. V gave up 7 bases and J gave up 4 bases, with 23 bases separating them. This CDR3 spans 16 amino acids.

The chain carries TRBV21-1 and TRBJ2-5; the D segment call TRBD1 is taken from the table without a DNA check. TRBV21-1 is deemed a pseudogene. CDR3 length: 15 residues. The CDR3 sequence: CASSKGQGLRETQYF. CDR3 bases: TGTGCCAGCAGCAAAGGACAGGGTTTGCGAGAGACCCAGTACTTC.

The chain is built from TRBV5-8 and TRBJ2-7; weak D call: TRBD2 (5 bases). The germline CDR1 and CDR2 sequences are SGHTS and YDEGEE. Trimming removed 6 bases from V and 2 bases from J, with 18 bases in between. CDR3 length equals 15 residues. This chain's CDR3 is CASTIGWQRAYEQYF. For the CDR3, the DNA is TGTGCCAGCACCATCGGTTGGCAGAGGGCCTACGAGCAGTACTTC.

This clone has only one observation. The rearrangement links TRBV7-6 to TRBJ2-7; 10 bases map to TRBD2. The length of the CDR3 is 16 residues. Germline V gives CDR1 SGHVS, CDR2 FNYEAQ. V shed 1 base, J shed 4 bases, and the junction held 7 bases outside the gene matches. DNA of the CDR3: TGTGCCAGCAGCTTAGAGTCTAGCGGGAGTCCGTACGAGCAGTACTTC. Protein sequence: CASSLESSGSPYEQYF.

The DNA of the CDR3 is TGCGCCAGCAGCCGACAGGGCTATGCAACTAATGAAAAACTGTTTTTT. This sequence encodes CASSRQGYATNEKLFF. This chain connects TRBV5-1 to TRBJ1-4; 7 bases agree with TRBD1. In germline, CDR1 is SGHRS, CDR2 YFSETQ. This CDR3 is 16 amino acids long. J lost 0 bases, V lost 4 bases, and 6 bases had no gene match.

This chain uses TRBV9 with TRBJ2-7; 8 positions agree with TRBD1. Looked up from germline, CDR1 is SGDLS and CDR2 is YYNGEE. With V trimmed by 3 bases and J by 3 bases, 5 bases remained unmatched. CDR3 size: 14 residues. The DNA for the CDR3 is TGTGCCAGCAGCGAGCTTGGACAGGGCTACGAGCAGTACTTC. This translates into CASSELGQGYEQYF.

V gene TRBV11-3 combines with J gene TRBJ2-5; 9 bases align to TRBD1. The V segment lost 1 base and the J segment 0 bases; nucleotides outside the gene matches: 6. The CDR3 totals 17 residues. Per germline, CDR1 SGHNT and CDR2 YENEEA. CDR3 residues: CASSLVIGTGHQETQYF. The CDR3 nucleotides read TGTGCCAGCAGCTTAGTAATCGGGACAGGGCACCAAGAGACCCAGTACTTC.

This chain joins TRBV5-4 and TRBJ2-2, with 14 nucleotides matching TRBD2. The junction had 6 bases not matched to a gene; V was cut back by 4 bases and J by 4 bases. The CDR3 is made up of 17 amino acids. Per the germline V gene, CDR1 is SGHNT and CDR2 is YYREEE (reference sequence). CDR3 bases: TGTGCCAGCAGCGCGACTAGCGGGAGGGTCAGCACCGGGGAGCTGTTTTTT. Its protein is CASSATSGRVSTGELFF.

The gene calls are TRBV19 and TRBJ2-2; D call uncertain. CDR3 length: 15 residues. V was shortened by 2 bases and J by 4 bases, with 11 bases between the two germline ends. The germline CDR1 and CDR2 sequences are LNHDA and SQIVND (reference sequence). The CDR3 reads CASSIFLQSTGELFF. The CDR3 DNA follows: TGTGCCAGTAGTATATTTTTACAGAGCACCGGGGAGCTGTTTTTT.

This chain links TRBV4-1 with TRBJ2-2; TRBD1 agrees at 8 bases. Per germline, CDR1 MGHRA and CDR2 YSYEKL. CDR3 length: 18 residues. V trimming: 3 bases; J trimming: 7 bases; junction bases outside the gene matches: 16. CDR3 nucleotide sequence: TGCGCCAGCAGCCACCACCCAGGAGCAGGGGGCTTGCTCGGGGAGCTGTTTTTT. This sequence encodes CASSHHPGAGGLLGELFF.

The chain carries TRBV29-1 and TRBJ1-2; D call uncertain. Trimming cost V 8 bases and J 2 bases, with 12 bases left between them. The CDR3 is 12 residues long. The germline V gene encodes CDR1 SQVTM and CDR2 ANQGSEA. This CDR3 reads CSCQISNYGYTF. DNA of the CDR3: TGCAGCTGCCAGATCTCGAACTATGGCTACACCTTC.

Details on this clone: An end of the junction differs from the germline gene, which may be a read error. The chain uses TRBV2 and TRBJ1-1, with 8 positions matching TRBD1. Germline V gene sequence: CDR1 SNHLY, CDR2 FYNNEI. This CDR3 region has 14 residues. The CDR3 sequence: CASSYQSTGVSPLW. The CDR3 nucleotides are TGTGCCAGCAGCTACCAGTCGACAGGGGTAAGCCCCCTTTGG.

The rearrangement uses TRBV9 and TRBJ1-1; tentative D call: TRBD1 (6 bases). V was trimmed by 4 bases and J by 6 bases, leaving 22 bases between them. Germline lookup yields CDR1 SGDLS and CDR2 YYNGEE. The CDR3 is made up of 16 amino acids. CDR3 loop: CASSPRSDGGGAEAFF. The DNA for the CDR3 is TGTGCCAGCAGCCCCCGATCCGACGGGGGCGGAGCTGAAGCTTTCTTT.

This chain joins TRBV7-8 and TRBJ2-4, with D tentatively TRBD1 or TRBD2 (6 bases each). The V gene lost 5 bases and the J gene lost 12 bases, with 17 bases spanning the gap. CDR3 length equals 13 residues. Germline values: CDR1 SGHVS, CDR2 FQNEAQ. The CDR3 coding sequence is TGTGCCAGCAGCCTAAAGGGGGACTTACCTCAGTACTTC. Protein product: CASSLKGDLPQYF.

The chain carries TRBV6-6 and TRBJ1-1; possible D gene TRBD1, 6 bases. V lost 7 bases to trimming and J lost 8 bases, with 26 bases between them. Germline assignment: CDR1 MNHNY and CDR2 SVGAGI (reference sequence). CDR3 size: 16 residues. CDR3 coding DNA: TGTGCCAGCACCGCAAATGAGGGCAGGGGCAAGCCGGAAGCTTTCTTT. Translating it yields CASTANEGRGKPEAFF.

V and J are TRBV27 and TRBJ2-1; TRBD1 is a possible D gene (5 bases). Germline V gene data show CDR1 as MNHEY and CDR2 as SMNVEV (reference sequence). The V gene lost 6 bases and the J gene lost 6 bases, with 6 bases spanning the gap. This CDR3 has 11 residues. The CDR3 reads CASRQGNEQFF. The DNA for the CDR3 is TGTGCCAGCAGGCAGGGCAATGAGCAGTTCTTC.

The V call is TRBV7-2, the J call TRBJ2-5; 12 positions match TRBD1. Germline trimming cut 4 bases from V and 5 bases from J; bases unmatched to any gene: 5. The CDR3 spans 15 residues. Germline-derived CDR1 and CDR2 are SGHTA and FQGNSA. The CDR3 bases are TGTGCCAGCAGCTCGGGACAGGGGGCGAGGGAGACCCAGTACTTC. Translation: CASSSGQGARETQYF.

The gene calls are TRBV29-1 and TRBJ2-7, with TRBD1 as a possible D gene (6 bases). CDR1 SQVTM and CDR2 ANQGSEA come from the germline V gene. Trimming took 7 bases from V and 4 from J, leaving 11 bases between them. This CDR3 contains 11 residues. CDR3 nucleotide sequence: TGCAGCGGACTCAGGGGTTACGAGCAGTACTTC. Its protein product is CSGLRGYEQYF.

The chain joins TRBV6-1 to TRBJ2-1, with 8 bases aligning to TRBD2. The germline CDR1 and CDR2 sequences are MNHNS and SASEGT. The CDR3 consists of 16 residues. The V gene end was trimmed by 1 base and the J gene end by 5 bases; junction bases not matched to a gene: 7. CDR3 in amino acids: CASSEVFSGTHNEQFF. DNA for the CDR3: TGTGCCAGCAGTGAAGTTTTTAGCGGGACCCACAATGAGCAGTTCTTC.

V usage is TRBV18 and J usage is TRBJ2-5; 8 bases align to TRBD1. The germline V gene has CDR1 KGHSH and CDR2 LQKENI. The CDR3 runs to 13 residues. Germline trimming cut 5 bases from V and 2 bases from J; bases unmatched to any gene: 1. The CDR3 DNA reads TGTGCCAGCTCAGGACAGGGACAAGAGACCCAGTACTTC. It is translated as CASSGQGQETQYF.

V usage is TRBV27 and J usage is TRBJ1-1; D is perhaps TRBD1 (5 bases). This CDR3 has 13 residues. CDR1 MNHEY and CDR2 SMNVEV come from the germline V gene (reference sequence). Trimming shortened V by 2 bases and J by 4 bases, and 8 bases separated the two germline ends. CDR3 nucleotide sequence: TGTGCCAGCAGTTTACAGGGAGTCACTGAAGCTTTCTTT. Protein: CASSLQGVTEAFF.

The rearrangement uses TRBV18 and TRBJ2-2, with 8 bases matching TRBD2. Trimming cost V 2 bases and J 7 bases; bases outside gene matches: 6. Germline V gives CDR1 KGHSH, CDR2 LQKENI. The CDR3 runs to 15 residues. The CDR3 region has the DNA TGTGCCAGCTCACCAGTAAGCGGGAGCATCGGGGAGCTGTTTTTT. It specifies CASSPVSGSIGELFF.

This chain links TRBV28 with TRBJ1-5; D uncertain. V gave up 3 bases and J gave up 2 bases, with 11 bases separating them. The CDR3 is 15 residues long. CDR1 and CDR2 from the germline V gene are MDHEN and SYDVKM. The CDR3 sequence is CASSFGVMGNQPQHF. The CDR3 DNA follows: TGTGCCAGCAGTTTCGGGGTTATGGGCAATCAGCCCCAGCATTTT.

The genes are TRBV18 and TRBJ2-5; 14 positions agree with TRBD2. The germline gives CDR1 KGHSH, CDR2 LQKENI. CDR3 length: 16 residues. V lost 5 bases to trimming and J lost 1 base; unmatched junction nucleotides: 3. The CDR3 protein is CASSGLAGGFQETQYF. As DNA, the CDR3 is TGTGCCAGCTCAGGACTAGCGGGAGGCTTCCAAGAGACCCAGTACTTC.

The chain uses TRBV28 and TRBJ1-4, with 7 bases aligning to TRBD1. The V segment lost 4 bases and the J segment 5 bases; nucleotides outside the gene matches: 4. Germline CDR1 and CDR2: MDHEN and SYDVKM. The CDR3 sequence is 14 residues long. In DNA, the CDR3 is TGTGCCAGCAGTTCGGGACAGATAAATGAAAAACTGTTTTTT. Translated, it gives CASSSGQINEKLFF. Drawing the rest from reference TRBV28 and TRBJ1-4, the complete variable domain is DVKVTQSSRYLVKRTGEKVFLECVQDMDHENMFWYRQDPGLGLRLIYFSYDVKMKEKGDIPEGYSVSREKKERFSLILESASTNQTSMYLCASSSGQINEKLFFGSGTQLSVL.

J is TRBJ2-7 and V is TRBV11-2; a weak D match, TRBD1 (6 bases). Germline CDR1 and CDR2: SGHAT and FQNNGV. Deletions cut 2 bases from V and 3 bases from J, with 11 bases between. The CDR3 sequence is 14 residues long. This CDR3 is CASSLRDTRYEQYF. Here the CDR3 DNA reads TGTGCCAGCAGCTTAAGGGACACCCGCTACGAGCAGTACTTC. The full variable domain, its missing parts supplied by reference TRBV11-2 and TRBJ2-7, is EAGVAQSPRYKIIEKRQSVAFWCNPISGHATLYWYQQILGQGPKLLIQFQNNGVVDDSQLPKDRFSAERLKGVDSTLKIQPAKLEDSAVYLCASSLRDTRYEQYFGPGTRLTVT.